The 23 T cell receptor beta chains below were found in one sample sequenced in a study of blood T cell repertoires in COVID-19 (TCRdb year 2020). Libraries were made using the immunoSEQ multiplex PCR assay. Here the immuneACCESS table is served through TCRdb, limited to in-frame sequences with V and J called. Missing clones are a known gap in these copies; in checked studies unresolved V genes cover under half, and the rest lacks a known reason. The sample table holds about 270,000 clones, of which about 87% were seen once. The top ten constitute about 3% of the sample. Sample: PBMCs or T cells enriched from blood (not recorded which). The receptors originated from a woman aged 45-60 years who had recovered from COVID-19.

This CDR3 is CAWSGGLAGYTF. The CDR3 nucleotides read TGTGCCTGGAGTGGGGGGCTCGCTGGCTACACCTTC. The chain recombines TRBV30 with TRBJ1-2, with D perhaps TRBD1 (6 bases). V was cut by 1 base and J by 7 bases, with 10 bases left in between. Germline V gives CDR1 GTSNPN, CDR2 SVGIG (reference sequence). CDR3 length: 12 residues.

The chain links TRBV7-2 to TRBJ1-6; 9 nucleotides match TRBD1. Germline V gene sequence: CDR1 SGHTA, CDR2 FQGNSA. The CDR3 is made up of 13 amino acids. DNA of the CDR3: TGTGCAATTGACAGGGGGAGAAACTCACCCCTCCACTTT. The encoded protein is CAIDRGRNSPLHF.

The chain is built from TRBV19 and TRBJ2-4, with D unclear. The germline V gene has CDR1 LNHDA and CDR2 SQIVND (reference sequence). Trimming removed 0 bases from V and 0 bases from J, with 9 bases in between. This CDR3 spans 16 amino acids. This CDR3 is CASSIDRTLAKNIQYF. The CDR3 DNA sequence: TGTGCCAGTAGTATAGATCGTACTCTAGCCAAAAACATTCAGTACTTC.

This rearrangement joins TRBV18 to TRBJ2-2; D perhaps matches TRBD1 (6 bases). The ends were cut back, 6 bases at V and 0 bases at J, with 11 bases in the middle. Per the germline V gene, CDR1 is KGHSH and CDR2 is LQKENI. This CDR3 has 15 residues. The CDR3 here is CASSRQATNTGELFF. CDR3 sequence (DNA): TGTGCCAGCTCTCGACAGGCCACGAACACCGGGGAGCTGTTTTTT.

The chain carries TRBV4-3 and TRBJ2-1, with TRBD2 matching 12 bases. The CDR3 runs to 18 residues. The J segment lost 6 bases and the V segment lost 0 bases, leaving 9 bases of the junction unmatched. Germline V lookup: CDR1 LGHNA, CDR2 YSLEER. The CDR3 region is CASSQDMTSGSTFNEQFF. For the CDR3, the DNA is TGCGCCAGCAGCCAAGATATGACTAGCGGGAGCACTTTCAATGAGCAGTTCTTC.

The chain carries TRBV3-1 (or the pseudogene TRBV3-2) and TRBJ1-1, with D maybe TRBD1 (6 bases). The V end was cut by 2 bases, the J end by 11 bases, with 12 bases between. Germline assignment: CDR1 LGHDT and CDR2 YNNKEL (reference sequence). The CDR3 length is 12 residues. The chain's CDR3 is CASSQYSGAAFF. The CDR3 DNA follows: TGTGCCAGCAGCCAATATTCAGGGGCCGCTTTCTTT.

The rearrangement joins TRBV11-2 to TRBJ1-2; 7 nucleotides match TRBD1. CDR1 is SGHAT, CDR2 FQNNGV, per germline. The CDR3 loop spans 15 amino acids. Trimming took 5 bases from V and 0 from J; bases not matched to a gene: 6. The CDR3 is CASSRQGNPNYGYTF. The DNA for the CDR3 is TGTGCCAGCAGCCGACAGGGAAACCCTAACTATGGCTACACCTTC. The full variable domain, its missing parts supplied by reference TRBV11-2 and TRBJ1-2, is EAGVAQSPRYKIIEKRQSVAFWCNPISGHATLYWYQQILGQGPKLLIQFQNNGVVDDSQLPKDRFSAERLKGVDSTLKIQPAKLEDSAVYLCASSRQGNPNYGYTFGSGTRLTVV.

Points on this clone: Distinct nucleotide sequences in the sample also encode this CDR3. CDR3: CASSLMSEAFF. The CDR3 DNA reads TGTGCCAGCAGTTTAATGAGTGAAGCTTTCTTT. This rearrangement joins TRBV12-3 or TRBV12-4 to TRBJ1-1; no reliable D call. The CDR3 is 11 residues long. V lost 2 bases and J 7 bases, leaving 5 bases between the germline ends.

Only a few counts were recorded for this clone. The chain combines TRBV19 with TRBJ1-2; D ambiguous. V was cut by 4 bases and J by 3 bases, with 12 bases left in between. In germline, CDR1 is LNHDA, CDR2 SQIVND (reference sequence). This CDR3 is built from 14 residues. The CDR3 DNA is TGTGCCAGTAGTAAGTGGACTAGGGACTATGGCTACACCTTC. Its protein product is CASSKWTRDYGYTF.

The chain recombines TRBV6-5 with TRBJ2-1, with no clear D. The CDR3 length is 12 residues. Germline CDR1 MNHEY, CDR2 SVGAGI. V was pared by 2 bases and J by 9 bases, with 8 bases between. The CDR3 spells CASSYRASEQFF. In DNA, the CDR3 is TGTGCCAGCAGTTACCGTGCGAGTGAGCAGTTCTTC.

The chain combines TRBV5-1 with TRBJ2-1, with 7 bases identical to TRBD1. The junction had 7 bases not matched to a gene; V was cut back by 5 bases and J by 5 bases. In germline, CDR1 is SGHRS, CDR2 YFSETQ. The CDR3 has 14 residues. CDR3 sequence: CASRPPGQNNEQFF. For the CDR3, the DNA is TGCGCCAGCAGGCCTCCGGGACAGAACAATGAGCAGTTCTTC.

The genes are TRBV5-4 and TRBJ2-7; 9 bases line up with TRBD1. CDR1 and CDR2 (germline): SGHNT, YYREEE (reference sequence). This CDR3 spans 15 amino acids. Unmatched junction bases numbered 11, after V lost 4 bases and J lost 6 bases. CDR3 DNA: TGTGCCAGCAGCCCAGGTCAGGACAGGGGTTTCGAGCAGTACTTC. Its translation: CASSPGQDRGFEQYF.

J is TRBJ1-2 and V is TRBV7-2; the D gene is possibly TRBD1 (6 bases). The CDR3 has 13 residues. Germline lookup yields CDR1 SGHTA and CDR2 FQGNSA. V lost 2 bases and J lost 5, with 9 bases in between. CDR3 in DNA: TGTGCCAGCAGCTTACGACAGGCTTATGGCTACACCTTC. It yields the protein CASSLRQAYGYTF.

This chain connects TRBV4-3 to TRBJ2-5; D not resolved. Trimming cost V 5 bases and J 5 bases, with 15 bases left between them. Germline V gene lookup returns CDR1 LGHNA and CDR2 YSLEER. The CDR3 consists of 14 residues. CDR3 sequence (DNA): TGCGCCAGCAGCTTGTCACGTGTCGGGGAGACCCAGTACTTC. Its protein is CASSLSRVGETQYF.

The genes are TRBV7-2 and TRBJ1-2; 8 bases are shared with TRBD1. After removal of 5 bases from V and 9 bases from J, the junction contained 11 bases not matched to a gene. CDR1 is SGHTA, CDR2 FQGNSA, per germline. This CDR3 region has 14 residues. The CDR3 here is CASSIRQGPPSYTF. The CDR3 bases are TGTGCCAGCAGCATCCGACAGGGGCCCCCAAGCTACACCTTC.

This chain joins TRBV7-2 and TRBJ1-1; 8 bases are a match to TRBD1. Germline CDR1 and CDR2: SGHTA and FQGNSA. The CDR3 totals 15 residues. V shed 5 bases, J shed 0 bases, and the junction held 5 bases outside the gene matches. The chain's CDR3 is CASSPRQGLNTEAFF. DNA for the CDR3: TGTGCCAGCAGCCCCCGACAGGGGTTGAACACTGAAGCTTTCTTT. Using reference TRBV7-2 and TRBJ1-1 for the parts outside the CDR3, the full variable domain is GAGVSQSPSNKVTEKGKDVELRCDPISGHTALYWYRQSLGQGLEFLIYFQGNSAPDKSGLPSDRFSAERTGGSVSTLTIQRTQQEDSAVYLCASSPRQGLNTEAFFGQGTRLTVV.

This sequence joins TRBV28 and TRBJ2-5; D possibly corresponds to TRBD1 (6 bases). V shed 7 bases and J shed 1 base, with 10 bases lying between them. Germline loops: CDR1 MDHEN, CDR2 SYDVKM. This CDR3 is built from 13 residues. CDR3 nucleotides: TGTGCCAGCACCACGACAGGCCAAGAGACCCAGTACTTC. It yields the protein CASTTTGQETQYF. Complete variable domain (other parts from reference TRBV28 and TRBJ2-5): DVKVTQSSRYLVKRTGEKVFLECVQDMDHENMFWYRQDPGLGLRLIYFSYDVKMKEKGDIPEGYSVSREKKERFSLILESASTNQTSMYLCASTTTGQETQYFGPGTRLLVL.

The chain is built from TRBV7-9 and TRBJ1-2, with 7 bases identical to TRBD1. Germline V gives CDR1 SEHNR, CDR2 FQNEAQ (reference sequence). The V gene end was trimmed by 8 bases and the J gene end by 4 bases; junction bases not matched to a gene: 7. There are 13 residues in the CDR3. In nucleotides, the CDR3 is TGTGCCAGCGAAATGGGACAGTCCTATGGCTACACCTTC. Translated, it gives CASEMGQSYGYTF.

The chain has TRBV5-8 and TRBJ1-1; D perhaps matches TRBD1 (5 bases). CDR1 is SGHTS, CDR2 YDEGEE, per germline. The CDR3 is 15 amino acids. Trimming left V 4 bases short and J 0 bases short, with 13 bases between. The CDR3 is CASSLGLRMNTEAFF. The CDR3 DNA reads as TGTGCCAGCAGCCTGGGACTGAGAATGAACACTGAAGCTTTCTTT.

This chain links TRBV5-4 with TRBJ1-1, with 8 bases aligning to TRBD1. After removal of 8 bases from V and 1 base from J, the junction contained 7 bases not matched to a gene. The CDR3 consists of 14 residues. Germline CDR1 is SGHNT and CDR2 is YYREEE (reference sequence). The CDR3 DNA reads as TGTGCCAGTAACATACAGGGGGGGAACACTGAAGCTTTCTTT. It codes for CASNIQGGNTEAFF.

The chain couples TRBV28 to TRBJ2-7; no firm D call. Trimming removed 7 bases at V and 4 bases at J, with 11 bases between. The CDR3 contains 12 residues. Germline V gene sequence: CDR1 MDHEN, CDR2 SYDVKM. The CDR3: CASMQPSYEQYF. The CDR3 DNA reads as TGTGCCAGCATGCAACCCAGTTACGAGCAGTACTTC.

This chain links TRBV7-6 with TRBJ2-1; 8 bases are shared with TRBD2. CDR3 length equals 16 residues. Germline-derived CDR1 and CDR2 are SGHVS and FNYEAQ. Trimming took 1 base from V and 4 from J; bases not matched to a gene: 6. The CDR3 nucleotides read TGTGCCAGCAGCTTAGGGTTAGCGGGGAGTTACAATGAGCAGTTCTTC. This gives the protein CASSLGLAGSYNEQFF.

The chain employs TRBV28 and TRBJ2-1, with 10 positions matching TRBD2. The CDR3 consists of 17 residues. The ends lost 6 bases at V and 4 bases at J; junction bases unmatched: 12. CDR1 is MDHEN, CDR2 SYDVKM, per germline. The CDR3 here is CASSPIIAGGHYNEQFF. The DNA of the CDR3 is TGTGCCAGCAGCCCTATCATAGCGGGAGGTCATTACAATGAGCAGTTCTTC.